This TCR beta chain originates from a study of T-cell reconstitution after alpha-beta-depleted transplantation in children. Points from the study as a whole: T cells produced anew were the main source of T-cell counts and diversity one year after transplant.

This clonotype was detected ten times or more. Its antigen is still unknown. Germline V gene data show CDR1 as DFQATT and CDR2 as SNEGSKA (reference sequence). The junction had 5 bases not matched to a gene; V was cut back by 0 bases and J by 3 bases. This CDR3 has 14 residues. Using unique molecular identifiers, the investigators prepared the TCRbeta library. TCRdb re-analysed the PCR reads in MiXCR, keeping a single row per CDR3 protein. The table has 200,000 to 250,000 distinct CDR3 sequences, approximately 10% seen once. The chain employs TRBV20-1 and TRBJ2-7; 7 bases align to TRBD1. Sequencing used PBMCs, obtained before TCRalphabeta/CD19-depleted stem cell transplant. The clonotype was recovered from a child under two years old with acute myeloid leukemia, due to receive a stem cell transplant. This chain's CDR3 is CSARDDRVDYEQYF. CDR3 in DNA: TGCAGTGCTAGAGACGACAGGGTAGACTACGAGCAGTACTTC.